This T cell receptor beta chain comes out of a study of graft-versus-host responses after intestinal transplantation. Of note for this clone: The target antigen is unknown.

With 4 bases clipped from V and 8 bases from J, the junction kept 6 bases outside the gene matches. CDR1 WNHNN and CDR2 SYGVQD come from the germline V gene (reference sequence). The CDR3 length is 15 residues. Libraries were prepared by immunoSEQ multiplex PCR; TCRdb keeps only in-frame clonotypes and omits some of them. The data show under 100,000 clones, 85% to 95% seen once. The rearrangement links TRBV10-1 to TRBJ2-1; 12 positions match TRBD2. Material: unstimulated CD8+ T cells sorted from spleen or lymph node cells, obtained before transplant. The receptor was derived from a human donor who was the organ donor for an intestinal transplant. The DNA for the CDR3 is TGCGCCAGCAGTGTAACTAGCGGGAGGTTCGATGAGCAGTTCTTC. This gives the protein CASSVTSGRFDEQFF.